A single sample is the source of the 22 T cell receptor beta chains below, sequenced in a study of graft-versus-host responses after intestinal transplantation. Only in-frame clones appear in the TCRdb table, and some are missing; sequencing was by immunoSEQ multiplex PCR. The sample shows about 37,000 clones, roughly 90% of them seen only once. Tissue processing of the graft released intraepithelial and lamina propria lymphocytes from it. The specimen was ileum tissue, collected about 28 weeks after intestinal transplant. Source of these receptors: a human patient who received an intestinal transplant, so some T cells may come from the graft donor.

The rearrangement uses TRBV7-9 and TRBJ2-7; TRBD2 agrees at 10 bases. Germline V gives CDR1 SEHNR, CDR2 FQNEAQ (reference sequence). This CDR3 region has 16 residues. V shed 2 bases and J 5 bases; nucleotides not matched to a gene: 9. The CDR3 protein is CASSLSGLAAQDEQYF. DNA for the CDR3: TGTGCCAGCAGCTTATCCGGACTAGCGGCTCAAGACGAGCAGTACTTC.

This clone was observed a few times. The genes are TRBV28 and TRBJ2-3, with D tentatively TRBD1 (6 bases). With 5 bases removed from V and 1 base from J, the gap between germline ends came to 19 bases. The CDR3 runs to 17 residues. Looked up from germline, CDR1 is MDHEN and CDR2 is SYDVKM. CDR3 amino acids: CASSPPWTEPGTDTQYF. CDR3 in DNA: TGTGCCAGCAGTCCACCTTGGACAGAGCCGGGCACAGATACGCAGTATTTT.

This chain links TRBV28 with TRBJ2-3, with a weak D call TRBD1 (6 bases). Germline CDR1 reads MDHEN; CDR2 reads SYDVKM. The CDR3 runs to 14 residues. Between the trimmed V and J ends, which lost 5 bases and 5 bases, there was a span of 14 bases. This CDR3 is CASSPTGKGDTQYF. The CDR3 DNA reads as TGTGCCAGCAGTCCCACAGGGAAGGGAGATACGCAGTATTTT. Complete variable domain (other parts from reference TRBV28 and TRBJ2-3): DVKVTQSSRYLVKRTGEKVFLECVQDMDHENMFWYRQDPGLGLRLIYFSYDVKMKEKGDIPEGYSVSREKKERFSLILESASTNQTSMYLCASSPTGKGDTQYFGPGTRLTVL.

V usage is TRBV29-1 and J usage is TRBJ2-3, with D unclear. The germline V gene encodes CDR1 SQVTM and CDR2 ANQGSEA. The length of the CDR3 is 16 residues. V was shortened by 3 bases and J by 1 base, with 17 bases between the two germline ends. The CDR3 loop is CSVDGAIGLRTDTQYF. CDR3 in DNA: TGCAGCGTTGACGGCGCTATCGGCCTCCGCACAGATACGCAGTATTTT.

The chain carries TRBV4-2 and TRBJ2-2; TRBD2 matches at 8 bases. The junction had 7 bases not matched to a gene; V was cut back by 0 bases and J by 4 bases. The CDR3 loop spans 17 amino acids. Germline CDR1 reads LGHNA; CDR2 reads YNFKEQ. CDR3 protein: CASSQEASGGSTGELFF. The CDR3 coding sequence is TGTGCCAGCAGCCAAGAGGCGAGCGGGGGATCCACCGGGGAGCTGTTTTTT.

This rearrangement joins TRBV20-1 to TRBJ2-5; D remains ambiguous. There are 11 residues in the CDR3. Germline V gene lookup returns CDR1 DFQATT and CDR2 SNEGSKA (reference sequence). V shed 3 bases and J shed 9 bases, with 11 bases lying between them. As DNA, the CDR3 is TGCAGTGCTAGTCGAAGCAGGCCCCAGTACTTC. As protein: CSASRSRPQYF.

The rearrangement uses TRBV6-5 and TRBJ2-1, with 8 bases matching TRBD2. In germline, CDR1 is MNHEY, CDR2 SVGAGI. V lost 7 bases, J lost 8 bases, and 10 bases stayed unmatched. This CDR3 comprises 14 residues. DNA for the CDR3: TGTGCCAGCAACGACGGGGGGGCACTTCATGAGCAGTTCTTC. Translation: CASNDGGALHEQFF.

The gene calls are TRBV5-6 and TRBJ2-1; 7 positions agree with TRBD2. The CDR3 has 15 residues. The germline CDR1 and CDR2 sequences are SGHDT and YYEEEE. The V segment lost 4 bases and the J segment 4 bases; nucleotides outside the gene matches: 8. The CDR3 region has the DNA TGTGCCAGCAGCCTTGGGGGGGGGATATACAATGAGCAGTTCTTC. This sequence encodes CASSLGGGIYNEQFF. Full variable domain (outside the CDR3, taken from reference TRBV5-6 and TRBJ2-1): DAGVTQSPTHLIKTRGQQVTLRCSPKSGHDTVSWYQQALGQGPQFIFQYYEEEERQRGNFPDRFSGHQFPNYSSELNVNALLLGDSALYLCASSLGGGIYNEQFFGPGTRLTVL.

The chain couples TRBV4-1 to TRBJ1-4; possible D gene TRBD1, 6 bases. Trimming pared 9 bases from V and 5 bases from J, leaving 13 bases between. Germline CDR1 and CDR2: MGHRA and YSYEKL. The CDR3 is 13 amino acids. The CDR3 reads CARTTGLNEKLFF. The CDR3 nucleotides read TGCGCCAGGACGACAGGCCTAAATGAAAAACTGTTTTTT.

V usage is TRBV5-1 and J usage is TRBJ2-7; 11 bases are a match to TRBD2. CDR3 length equals 17 residues. Germline values: CDR1 SGHRS, CDR2 YFSETQ. With V trimmed by 0 bases and J by 4 bases, 9 bases remained unmatched. This chain's CDR3 is CASSLEVRTSGWYEQYF. The CDR3 DNA reads as TGCGCCAGCAGCTTGGAGGTCAGGACTAGCGGGTGGTACGAGCAGTACTTC.

This clone occurred once. Other DNA sequences in this specimen translate into the identical CDR3. This rearrangement joins TRBV4-1 to TRBJ2-7; D might be TRBD1 (5 bases). Germline CDR1 and CDR2: MGHRA and YSYEKL. V lost 1 base and J lost 2, with 9 bases in between. This CDR3 comprises 14 residues. The CDR3 loop is CASSQGQGAYEQYF. In DNA, the CDR3 is TGCGCCAGCAGCCAAGGTCAAGGGGCCTACGAGCAGTACTTC.

The rearrangement joins TRBV2 to TRBJ2-5, with 10 nucleotides matching TRBD2. Germline loops: CDR1 SNHLY, CDR2 FYNNEI. V shed 6 bases and J 1 base; nucleotides not matched to a gene: 5. The CDR3 has 15 amino acids. The chain's CDR3 is CASRIAGGPQETQYF. As DNA, the CDR3 is TGTGCCAGCAGAATAGCGGGGGGCCCCCAAGAGACCCAGTACTTC.

J is TRBJ2-1 and V is TRBV7-9; no clear D gene. In germline, CDR1 is SEHNR, CDR2 FQNEAQ (reference sequence). This CDR3 is built from 13 residues. Trimming stripped 5 bases from V and 0 bases from J, with 5 bases between. CDR3 residues: CASSIGSYNEQFF. The DNA for the CDR3 is TGTGCCAGCAGCATAGGCTCCTACAATGAGCAGTTCTTC.

V is TRBV28 and J is TRBJ2-3; D not certain. From germline, CDR1 is MDHEN and CDR2 SYDVKM. The V end lost 7 bases, the J end lost 2 bases, and 13 bases lay between the germline ends. The CDR3 is 14 residues long. The CDR3 DNA is TGTGCCAGCACCCGAGGCGGCAACACAGATACGCAGTATTTT. This encodes CASTRGGNTDTQYF.

This clone was found a few times. The rearrangement links TRBV2 to TRBJ1-1, with no clear D. Trimming stripped 3 bases from V and 0 bases from J, with 5 bases between. CDR3 size: 13 residues. Germline assignment: CDR1 SNHLY and CDR2 FYNNEI. CDR3 region: CASSDGLNTEAFF. CDR3 nucleotide sequence: TGTGCCAGCAGTGACGGTTTGAACACTGAAGCTTTCTTT. The variable domain in full, with the rest retrieved from reference TRBV2 and TRBJ1-1, is EPEVTQTPSHQVTQMGQEVILRCVPISNHLYFYWYRQILGQKVEFLVSFYNNEISEKSEIFDDQFSVERPDGSNFTLKIRSTKLEDSAMYFCASSDGLNTEAFFGQGTRLTVV.

This sequence joins TRBV4-1 and TRBJ2-7; no reliable D call. This CDR3 has 15 amino acids. The germline V and J ends were trimmed by 4 bases and 3 bases, with 16 bases remaining between them. Per the germline V gene, CDR1 is MGHRA and CDR2 is YSYEKL. The CDR3 here is CASSRQIQNVYEQYF. For the CDR3, the DNA is TGCGCCAGCAGCCGCCAAATTCAGAACGTCTACGAGCAGTACTTC.

V gene TRBV4-2 combines with J gene TRBJ1-2; D is unclear. This CDR3 spans 14 amino acids. V was clipped by 1 base and J by 8 bases, with 14 bases between them. CDR1 LGHNA and CDR2 YNFKEQ come from the germline V gene. DNA of the CDR3: TGTGCCAGCAGCCAAGCCCATCCAAATGGAGGCTACACCTTC. Protein: CASSQAHPNGGYTF.

This clone has only one observation. V gene TRBV7-9 combines with J gene TRBJ2-7; D gene unclear. The CDR3 has 16 amino acids. The V and J ends lost 3 bases and 0 bases respectively, with 15 bases between them. Germline CDR1 and CDR2: SEHNR and FQNEAQ (reference sequence). CDR3 coding DNA: TGTGCCAGCAGCTTCAAGCGCGGTTCCCTCTCCTACGAGCAGTACTTC. Translating it yields CASSFKRGSLSYEQYF.

This clone was seen only once. V is TRBV28 and J is TRBJ2-3; 12 nucleotides match TRBD2. This CDR3 is 20 amino acids long. Trimming cost V 6 bases and J 0 bases; bases outside gene matches: 16. Germline-derived CDR1 and CDR2 are MDHEN and SYDVKM. CDR3 bases: TGTGCCAGCAGCCTTGGGGCTAGCGGGAGGGCCTTAGGTAGCACAGATACGCAGTATTTT. Its protein product is CASSLGASGRALGSTDTQYF. Complete variable domain (other parts from reference TRBV28 and TRBJ2-3): DVKVTQSSRYLVKRTGEKVFLECVQDMDHENMFWYRQDPGLGLRLIYFSYDVKMKEKGDIPEGYSVSREKKERFSLILESASTNQTSMYLCASSLGASGRALGSTDTQYFGPGTRLTVL.

The CDR3 sequence is CASKGDEQYF. The CDR3 nucleotides read TGTGCCAGCAAGGGTGACGAGCAGTACTTC. This chain uses TRBV25-1 with TRBJ2-7; the D is unclear. CDR1 and CDR2 from the germline V gene are MGHDK and SYGVNS. Trimming removed 7 bases from V and 5 bases from J, with 6 bases in between. This CDR3 has 10 residues.

The chain uses TRBV20-1 and TRBJ2-5; no clear D. Germline V gives CDR1 DFQATT, CDR2 SNEGSKA (reference sequence). The CDR3 is made up of 11 amino acids. V lost 3 bases and J lost 9, with 11 bases in between. The CDR3 bases are TGCAGTGCTAGTGGGCCGGACGCCCAGTACTTC. Its translation is CSASGPDAQYF.

This clone is a singleton in its sample. The J gene is TRBJ2-4, the V gene TRBV2; D remains unclear. The CDR3 is 14 amino acids. Germline V gene data show CDR1 as SNHLY and CDR2 as FYNNEI. The V end was cut by 5 bases, the J end by 5 bases, with 13 bases between. CDR3 in DNA: TGTGCCAGCAGTCCCCGGGCCTACGAAAACATTCAGTACTTC. It codes for CASSPRAYENIQYF.